Below, 3 T cell receptor beta chains from the same sample are listed, as sequenced in a study of T cell responses to AZD1222 COVID-19 vaccine. TCRdb keeps only in-frame clones here, not all; method: immunoSEQ multiplex PCR. The data hold about 150,000 clones, with 88% observed a single time. Sequenced material: peripheral blood, taken on day 0 of AZD1222 vaccination. The origin of the receptors is an adult in good health.

V usage is TRBV28 and J usage is TRBJ1-2; D ambiguous. V lost 6 bases, J lost 5 bases, and 28 bases lay in between. CDR1 MDHEN and CDR2 SYDVKM come from the germline V gene. This CDR3 is built from 18 residues. This CDR3 reads CASRQSGGDNWYRYGYTF. CDR3 sequence (DNA): TGTGCCAGCAGACAGTCAGGAGGCGACAATTGGTATCGGTATGGCTACACCTTC.

The rearrangement uses TRBV4-3 and TRBJ2-6; perhaps TRBD2 as D (5 bases). The V gene lost 0 bases and the J gene lost 8 bases, with 5 bases spanning the gap. Germline V gene data show CDR1 as LGHNA and CDR2 as YSLEER. The CDR3 has 13 amino acids. The CDR3 bases are TGCGCCAGCAGCCAAGAGGACTCCAACGTCCTGACTTTC. This codes for CASSQEDSNVLTF.

This clone has a handful of counts. The J gene is TRBJ1-2, the V gene TRBV3-1 (or the pseudogene TRBV3-2); D is undetermined. V was cut by 1 base and J by 4 bases, with 10 bases left in between. Germline CDR1 LGHDT, CDR2 YNNKEL (reference sequence). The CDR3 covers 14 residues. The CDR3 region has the DNA TGTGCCAGCAGCCAAGGCAAGGAAGGCTATGGCTACACCTTC. Protein sequence: CASSQGKEGYGYTF.